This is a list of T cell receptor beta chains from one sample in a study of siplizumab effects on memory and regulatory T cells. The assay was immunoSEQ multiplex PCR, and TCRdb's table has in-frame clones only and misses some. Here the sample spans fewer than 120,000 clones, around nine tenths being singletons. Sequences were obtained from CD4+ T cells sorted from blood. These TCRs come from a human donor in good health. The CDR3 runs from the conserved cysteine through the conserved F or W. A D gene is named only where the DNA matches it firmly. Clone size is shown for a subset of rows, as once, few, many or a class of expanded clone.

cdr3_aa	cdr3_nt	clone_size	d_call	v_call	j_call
CASSRFAGRYNEQFF	TGTGCCAGCAGCAGATTCGCGGGACGATACAATGAGCAGTTCTTC	NA	NA	TRBV7-9	TRBJ2-1
CASSIRRAGTDTQYF	TGTGCCAGCAGTATTCGTCGAGCGGGCACAGATACGCAGTATTTT	NA	NA	TRBV25-1	TRBJ2-3
CSPRGTSEQYF	TGCAGTCCCAGGGGAACTTCCGAGCAGTACTTC	NA	NA	TRBV20-1	TRBJ2-7
CASSRTSVAYNEQFF	TGTGCCAGTAGTAGAACTAGCGTAGCCTACAATGAGCAGTTCTTC	NA	TRBD2	TRBV19	TRBJ2-1
CASSFREVALAGGADTQYF	TGTGCCAGCAGCTTTAGGGAAGTTGCCCTAGCGGGAGGAGCTGATACGCAGTATTTT	NA	TRBD2	TRBV7-2	TRBJ2-3
CATSRDSLETQYF	TGTGCCACCAGCAGGGACAGCCTAGAGACCCAGTACTTC	NA	NA	TRBV15	TRBJ2-5
CSDLGAGAGGGYTF	TGCAGCGACCTGGGGGCAGGCGCAGGGGGCGGCTACACCTTC	NA	TRBD1	TRBV29-1	TRBJ1-2
CASSARQGTDTQYF	TGCGCCAGCAGCGCCCGACAGGGAACAGATACGCAGTATTTT	NA	TRBD1	TRBV5-1	TRBJ2-3
CASSPQDPGAYNEQFF	TGTGCCAGCTCACCACAGGACCCCGGCGCCTACAATGAGCAGTTCTTC	NA	NA	TRBV18	TRBJ2-1
CASKVLAGGGGETQYF	TGTGCCAGCAAGGTTCTAGCGGGAGGCGGGGGGGAGACCCAGTACTTC	NA	TRBD2	TRBV2	TRBJ2-5
CASSQGSGGTDTQYF	TGTGCCAGCAGCCAAGGATCGGGGGGCACAGATACGCAGTATTTT	NA	NA	TRBV4-2	TRBJ2-3
CASSSPSQGYEKLFF	TGTGCCAGCAGCTCCCCTTCGCAAGGATATGAAAAACTGTTTTTT	once	NA	TRBV6-5	TRBJ1-4
CASSDISQETQYF	TGTGCCAGCAGTGATATCAGCCAAGAGACCCAGTACTTC	once	NA	TRBV2	TRBJ2-5
CATSLDRGLNQPQHF	TGTGCCACCAGCTTAGACAGGGGCCTAAATCAGCCCCAGCATTTT	NA	TRBD1	TRBV15	TRBJ1-5
CASSLEEGQTQYF	TGTGCCAGCAGCTTAGAGGAAGGGCAGACCCAGTACTTC	NA	NA	TRBV11-3	TRBJ2-5
CSAIPGQLYEQYF	TGCAGCGCTATACCGGGACAGCTCTACGAGCAGTACTTC	NA	TRBD1	TRBV29-1	TRBJ2-7
CSGYRDGYTF	TGCAGCGGTTACAGGGACGGCTACACCTTC	medium-sized	NA	TRBV29-1	TRBJ1-2
CASGQGLKWLSYGYTF	TGTGCCTCGGGACAGGGGCTGAAGTGGTTGAGCTATGGCTACACCTTC	NA	TRBD1	TRBV19	TRBJ1-2
CASSLRRVLDPPFGTGELFF	TGTGCCAGCAGCTTACGAAGGGTCTTAGACCCCCCGTTTGGCACCGGGGAGCTGTTTTTT	NA	NA	TRBV7-8	TRBJ2-2
CAISDGSLYGYTF	TGTGCCATCAGTGATGGCAGCCTCTATGGCTACACCTTC	NA	NA	TRBV10-3	TRBJ1-2
CATSRDGAVIYQPQHF	TGTGCCACCAGCAGAGATGGAGCGGTGATTTATCAGCCCCAGCATTTT	NA	NA	TRBV15	TRBJ1-5
CASNTGGTDTQYF	TGTGCCAGCAATACCGGGGGCACGGATACGCAGTATTTT	NA	NA	TRBV2	TRBJ2-3
CASSIAPGDTGELFF	TGTGCCAGTAGTATAGCCCCGGGGGACACCGGGGAGCTGTTTTTT	NA	NA	TRBV19	TRBJ2-2
CASSLVSGSNYGYTF	TGTGCCAGCAGCTTGGTTTCGGGTTCTAACTATGGCTACACCTTC	few	NA	TRBV5-6	TRBJ1-2
CASTLDAGGDSPLHF	TGTGCCAGCACCCTAGACGCAGGAGGAGATTCACCCCTCCACTTT	NA	NA	TRBV2	TRBJ1-6
CASSLMGQGASQPQHF	TGTGCCAGCAGCTTAATGGGACAGGGGGCGAGTCAGCCCCAGCATTTT	NA	TRBD1	TRBV7-9	TRBJ1-5
CASSAAGGNNQPQHF	TGTGCCAGCAGCGCGGCAGGGGGTAACAATCAGCCCCAGCATTTT	NA	TRBD1	TRBV7-2	TRBJ1-5
CASNYRGREDTQYF	TGCGCCAGCAACTACAGGGGGAGGGAAGATACGCAGTATTTT	NA	NA	TRBV4-1	TRBJ2-3
CASSLGRGLRNEQFF	TGTGCCAGCAGCCTCGGAAGGGGGCTTAGGAATGAGCAGTTCTTC	NA	TRBD1	TRBV11-2	TRBJ2-1
CASSVTGRREKLFF	TGTGCCAGCAGCGTAACGGGACGAAGGGAAAAACTGTTTTTT	NA	NA	TRBV9	TRBJ1-4
CATRAAGGTNYGYTF	TGCGCCACCCGCGCTGCGGGCGGAACTAACTATGGCTACACCTTC	NA	NA	TRBV5-1	TRBJ1-2
CASSQAGTIQETQYF	TGTGCCAGCTCCCAGGCTGGGACGATCCAAGAGACCCAGTACTTC	NA	NA	TRBV7-2	TRBJ2-5
CASSLEGTSNQPQHF	TGCGCCAGCAGCTTGGAAGGGACTAGCAATCAGCCCCAGCATTTT	NA	NA	TRBV5-1	TRBJ1-5
CASSFGSQETQYF	TGTGCCAGCAGCTTTGGGAGCCAAGAGACCCAGTACTTC	NA	NA	TRBV11-2	TRBJ2-5
CASSHDRVGSYNEQFF	TGCGCCAGCAGCCATGACAGGGTGGGCTCCTACAATGAGCAGTTCTTC	NA	TRBD1	TRBV4-1	TRBJ2-1
CASSPPPWRKDRGTGGYTF	TGCGCCAGCAGCCCTCCACCCTGGCGAAAGGACAGGGGGACAGGCGGCTACACCTTC	NA	TRBD1	TRBV4-1	TRBJ1-2
CASRPDIYSNQPQHF	TGTGCCAGCAGACCGGACATTTATAGCAATCAGCCCCAGCATTTT	NA	NA	TRBV6-1	TRBJ1-5
CASSLSAVREGYTF	TGTGCCAGCAGCCTTTCCGCAGTTAGGGAAGGCTACACCTTC	NA	NA	TRBV5-8	TRBJ1-2
CASSSGLAGLRDTQYF	TGCGCCAGCAGCTCGGGACTAGCGGGCCTGAGAGATACGCAGTATTTT	NA	TRBD2	TRBV5-1	TRBJ2-3
CASSPSNYEQYF	TGTGCCAGCAGTCCATCAAACTACGAGCAGTACTTC	NA	NA	TRBV9	TRBJ2-7
CASSYSARQNYGYTF	TGTGCCAGCAGTTACTCGGCCCGGCAGAACTATGGCTACACCTTC	NA	NA	TRBV6-5	TRBJ1-2
CASKVVAGSQETQYF	TGTGCCAGCAAAGTGGTAGCGGGTTCACAAGAGACCCAGTACTTC	NA	TRBD2	TRBV7-2	TRBJ2-5
CASTETGGSTDTQYF	TGTGCCAGCACCGAGACGGGGGGGAGCACAGATACGCAGTATTTT	NA	TRBD2	TRBV9	TRBJ2-3
CASRPSGDNQPQHF	TGTGCCAGCAGACCTTCAGGGGACAATCAGCCCCAGCATTTT	NA	NA	TRBV6-6	TRBJ1-5
CASSILGVPTDTQYF	TGTGCCAGTAGTATCTTAGGGGTACCCACAGATACGCAGTATTTT	NA	NA	TRBV19	TRBJ2-3
CASIPGGARRISYNEQFF	TGTGCCAGCATCCCGGGGGGGGCTAGGAGGATATCCTACAATGAGCAGTTCTTC	NA	TRBD2	TRBV5-4	TRBJ2-1
CASSFHRSTDTQYF	TGTGCCAGCAGTTTCCACCGATCCACAGATACGCAGTATTTT	NA	NA	TRBV27	TRBJ2-3
CASSLRTAPNTGELFF	TGTGCCAGCAGCTTAAGGACAGCTCCGAACACCGGGGAGCTGTTTTTT	NA	NA	TRBV7-8	TRBJ2-2
CASSEGIWTGREQYF	TGTGCCAGCAGTGAGGGCATTTGGACAGGGCGCGAGCAGTACTTC	once	TRBD1	TRBV6-1	TRBJ2-7
CASSVDRGRMETQYF	TGTGCCAGCAGCGTTGACAGGGGGAGAATGGAGACCCAGTACTTC	NA	TRBD1	TRBV9	TRBJ2-5
CATSRPLAGGYNEQFF	TGTGCCACCAGCAGGCCACTAGCGGGGGGCTACAATGAGCAGTTCTTC	NA	TRBD2	TRBV15	TRBJ2-1
CASSVGDTGELFF	TGCGCCAGCAGTGTAGGGGACACCGGGGAGCTGTTTTTT	NA	NA	TRBV5-1	TRBJ2-2
CASSAASGYSYEQYF	TGTGCCAGCAGCGCTGCTAGCGGGTACTCCTACGAGCAGTACTTC	NA	TRBD2	TRBV11-3	TRBJ2-7
CASSLASAGGGEQYF	TGTGCCAGCAGCTTAGCTTCGGCAGGGGGTGGCGAGCAGTACTTC	NA	TRBD1	TRBV7-2	TRBJ2-7